This note documents a single TCR beta chain sequence. Its cognate antigen has yet to be identified. No qualities accompany the bases; no much larger clone lies one base away. The CDR3 starts with the cysteine, ends with the phenylalanine, and has 16 residues. The entry retains the CDR3 DNA only, 48 bases that are in frame from base 1. Trimming takes 0 bases from V and 5 bases from J, and the germline ends sit 15 bases apart. Sequences SGHRS (CDR1) and YFSETQ (CDR2) are obtained from the germline V gene. The lymph node samples were taken from the axillary draining lymph nodes of breast cancer patients. The data belong to a study of breast tumors, draining lymph nodes, adjacent tissues listed by TCRdb under 2016. Notes on the research overall: TCR beta repertoires were compared across tumor, adjacent nontumor tissue and axillary lymph nodes obtained from breast cancer patients. The study aimed to assess the relationships and possible T-cell exchange between tumor, surrounding tissue and draining lymph node repertoires in human breast cancer. Points the paper makes about the study in general: The study presented the conclusion that tumor T cells originate in lymph nodes as consistent with a hypothesis, not as something directly demonstrated. The data were considered consistent with the idea that most tumor T cells come from the lymph node and then expand in tumor tissue. T-cell repertoire diversity in tumors was found to be lower than in lymph nodes but higher than in nontumor tissue, and preferential V and J gene usage was observed. In luminal-like breast cancer, tumor and nontumor tissue repertoires resembled each other significantly more than in basal-like breast cancer.

The sample was run on an Illumina HiSeq 2000. TCR beta chain libraries were generated through multiplex PCR amplification. High-throughput sequencing was used to analyze the amplified TCR beta chain products. TCRdb trimmed the raw reads at Q25, called clones with MiXCR and kept productive beta chains. Rows with one shared CDR3 protein collapse into an entry with the most common genes and DNA. Within this sample are approximately 250,000 distinct CDR3 sequences, with under 35% of them counted one time only. Of the sample, 3% to 4.5% is held by the ten largest clones. The rearranged chain carries TRBV5-1 and TRBJ2-1; the D gene is perhaps TRBD2, from 6 matching bases. The receptor was derived from a female donor with breast cancer. Some clones in this sample may be carry-over from other donors' samples. What was sequenced was axillary lymph node tissue. The CDR3: CASSLDSGSLHNEQFF. At the DNA level, the sequence is TGCGCCAGCAGCTTGGATAGCGGCTCCCTACACAATGAGCAGTTCTTC.